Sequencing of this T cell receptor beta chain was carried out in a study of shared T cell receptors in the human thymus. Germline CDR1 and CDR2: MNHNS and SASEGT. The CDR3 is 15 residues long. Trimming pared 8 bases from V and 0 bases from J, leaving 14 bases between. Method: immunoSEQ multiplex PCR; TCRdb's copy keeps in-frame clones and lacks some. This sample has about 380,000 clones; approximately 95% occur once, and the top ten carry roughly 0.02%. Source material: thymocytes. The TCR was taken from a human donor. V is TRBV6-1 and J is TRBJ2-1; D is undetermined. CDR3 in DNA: TGTGCCAGCGACCGAACGATAAGCTCCTACAATGAGCAGTTCTTC. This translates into CASDRTISSYNEQFF.